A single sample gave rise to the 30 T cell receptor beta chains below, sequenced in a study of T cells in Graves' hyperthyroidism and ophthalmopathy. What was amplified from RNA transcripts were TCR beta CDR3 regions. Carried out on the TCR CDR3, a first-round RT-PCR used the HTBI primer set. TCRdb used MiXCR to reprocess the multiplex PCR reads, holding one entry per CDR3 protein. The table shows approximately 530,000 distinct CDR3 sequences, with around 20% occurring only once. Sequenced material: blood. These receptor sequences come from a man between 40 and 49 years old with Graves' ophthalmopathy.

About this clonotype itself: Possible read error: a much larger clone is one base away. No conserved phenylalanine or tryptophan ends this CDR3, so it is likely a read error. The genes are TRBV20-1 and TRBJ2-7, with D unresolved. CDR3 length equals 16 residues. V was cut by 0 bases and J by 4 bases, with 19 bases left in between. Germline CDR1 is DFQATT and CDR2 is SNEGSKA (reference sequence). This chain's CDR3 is CSARDRRSEPWYEQYL. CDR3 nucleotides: TGCAGTGCTAGAGATCGAAGGTCCGAGCCCTGGTACGAGCAGTACCTC.

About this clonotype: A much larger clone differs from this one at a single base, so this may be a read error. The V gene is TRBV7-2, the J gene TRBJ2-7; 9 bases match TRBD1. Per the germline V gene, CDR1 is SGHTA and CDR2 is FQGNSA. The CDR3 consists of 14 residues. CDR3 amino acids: CANSLGTGLYEQYF. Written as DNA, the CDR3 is TGTGCCAACAGCCTCGGGACAGGGCTGTACGAGCAGTACTTC.

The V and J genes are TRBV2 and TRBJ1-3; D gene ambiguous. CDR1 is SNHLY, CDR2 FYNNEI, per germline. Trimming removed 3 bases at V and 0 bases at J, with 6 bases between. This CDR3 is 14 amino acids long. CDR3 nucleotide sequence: TGTGCCAGCAGTGAGGCCTTCTCTGGAAACACCATATATTTT. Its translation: CASSEAFSGNTIYF.

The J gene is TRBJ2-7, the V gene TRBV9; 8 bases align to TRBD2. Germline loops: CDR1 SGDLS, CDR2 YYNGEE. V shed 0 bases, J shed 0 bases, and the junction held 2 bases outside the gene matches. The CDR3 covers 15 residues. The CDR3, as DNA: TGTGCCAGCAGCGTAGGGGCGGGAGGCTCCTACGAGCAGTACTTC. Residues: CASSVGAGGSYEQYF. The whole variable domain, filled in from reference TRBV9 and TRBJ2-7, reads DSGVTQTPKHLITATGQRVTLRCSPRSGDLSVYWYQQSLDQGLQFLIQYYNGEERAKGNILERFSAQQFPDLHSELNLSSLELGDSALYFCASSVGAGGSYEQYFGPGTRLTVT.

The CDR3 loop is CATSIRSSGGNIQYF. The CDR3 coding sequence is TGTGCCACCAGCATTCGGTCTAGCGGGGGGAACATTCAGTACTTC. The chain is built from TRBV15 and TRBJ2-4; 11 bases are shared with TRBD2. J lost 7 bases, V lost 4 bases, and 6 bases had no gene match. The CDR3 has 15 residues. Germline CDR1 and CDR2: LNHNV and YYDKDF (reference sequence).

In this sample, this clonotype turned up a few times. CDR3 residues: CASRSGGLSITDTQYF. The CDR3 nucleotides are TGTGCCAGCAGGAGCGGGGGGCTCTCGATCACAGATACGCAGTATTTT. The rearrangement uses TRBV2 and TRBJ2-3; 9 positions match TRBD2. The CDR3 totals 16 residues. Germline CDR1 and CDR2: SNHLY and FYNNEI. The junction had 9 bases not matched to a gene; V was cut back by 6 bases and J by 2 bases.

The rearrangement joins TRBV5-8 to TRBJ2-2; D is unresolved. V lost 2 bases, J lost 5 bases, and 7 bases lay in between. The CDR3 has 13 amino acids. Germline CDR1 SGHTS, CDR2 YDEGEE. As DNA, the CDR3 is TGTGCCAGCAGCTTCGTAGTAACCGGGGAGCTGTTTTTT. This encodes CASSFVVTGELFF.

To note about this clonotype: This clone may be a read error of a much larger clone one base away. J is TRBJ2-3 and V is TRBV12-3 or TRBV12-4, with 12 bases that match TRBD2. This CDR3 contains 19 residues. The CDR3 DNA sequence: TGTGCCAGCAGTTCTCCCGCAACCCTAGCGGGGGGGTTCACAGATACGCGGTATTTT. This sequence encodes CASSSPATLAGGFTDTRYF.

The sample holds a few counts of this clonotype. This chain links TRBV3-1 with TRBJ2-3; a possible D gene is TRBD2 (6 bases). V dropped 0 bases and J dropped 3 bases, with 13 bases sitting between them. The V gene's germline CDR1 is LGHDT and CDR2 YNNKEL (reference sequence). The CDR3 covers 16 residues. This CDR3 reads CASSQERGGETDTQYF. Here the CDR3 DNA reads TGTGCCAGCAGCCAAGAGAGGGGCGGGGAGACAGATACGCAGTATTTT.

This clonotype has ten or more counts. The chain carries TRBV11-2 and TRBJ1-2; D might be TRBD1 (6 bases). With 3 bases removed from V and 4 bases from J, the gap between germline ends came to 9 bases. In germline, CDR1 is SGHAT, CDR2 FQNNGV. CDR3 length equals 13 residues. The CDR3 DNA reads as TGTGCCAGCAGCTTGGGACACTCCTATGGCTACACCTTC. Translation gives CASSLGHSYGYTF.

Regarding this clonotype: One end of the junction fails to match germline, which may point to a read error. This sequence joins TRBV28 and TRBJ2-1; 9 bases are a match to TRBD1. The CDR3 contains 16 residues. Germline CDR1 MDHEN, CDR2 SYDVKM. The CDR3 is CVSSQSVGQGHNEQFF. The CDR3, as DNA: TGTGTCAGCAGTCAATCGGTGGGACAGGGCCACAATGAGCAGTTCTTC. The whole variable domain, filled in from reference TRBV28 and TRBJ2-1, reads DVKVTQSSRYLVKRTGEKVFLECVQDMDHENMFWYRQDPGLGLRLIYFSYDVKMKEKGDIPEGYSVSREKKERFSLILESASTNQTSMYLCVSSQSVGQGHNEQFFGPGTRLTVL.

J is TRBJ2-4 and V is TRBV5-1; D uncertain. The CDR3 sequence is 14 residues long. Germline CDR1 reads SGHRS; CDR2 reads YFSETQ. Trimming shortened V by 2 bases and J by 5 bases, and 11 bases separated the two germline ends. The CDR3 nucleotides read TGCGCCAGCAGCTTTCTAGGAACCCAAAACATTCAGTACTTC. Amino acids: CASSFLGTQNIQYF. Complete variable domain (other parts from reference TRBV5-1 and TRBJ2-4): KAGVTQTPRYLIKTRGQQVTLSCSPISGHRSVSWYQQTPGQGLQFLFEYFSETQRNKGNFPGRFSGRQFSNSRSEMNVSTLELGDSALYLCASSFLGTQNIQYFGAGTRLSVL.

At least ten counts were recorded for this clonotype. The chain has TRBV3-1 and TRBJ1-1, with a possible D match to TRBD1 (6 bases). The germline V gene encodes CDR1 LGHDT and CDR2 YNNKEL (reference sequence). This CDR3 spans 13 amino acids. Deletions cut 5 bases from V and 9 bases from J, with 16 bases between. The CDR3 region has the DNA TGTGCCAGCAGCGGAGAGGATGGACAGCAAGCTTTCTTT. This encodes CASSGEDGQQAFF. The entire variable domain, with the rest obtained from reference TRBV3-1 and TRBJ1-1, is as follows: DTAVSQTPKYLVTQMGNDKSIKCEQNLGHDTMYWYKQDSKKFLKIMFSYNNKELIINETVPNRFSPKSPDKAHLNLHINSLELGDSAVYFCASSGEDGQQAFFGQGTRLTVV.

The CDR3 nucleotides read TGTGCCAGCAGCGTGGGGCCCGCAGGGGGCCCCCCCTTGGAAGCTTTCTTT. Translation gives CASSVGPAGGPPLEAFF. V usage is TRBV7-9 and J usage is TRBJ1-1, with 8 nucleotides matching TRBD1. The CDR3 consists of 17 residues. After removal of 5 bases from V and 8 bases from J, the junction contained 19 bases not matched to a gene. Looked up from germline, CDR1 is SEHNR and CDR2 is FQNEAQ (reference sequence).

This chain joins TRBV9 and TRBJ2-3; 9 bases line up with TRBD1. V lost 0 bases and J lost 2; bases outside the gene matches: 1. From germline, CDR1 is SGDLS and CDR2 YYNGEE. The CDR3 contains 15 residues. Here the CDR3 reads CASSVVQGATDTQYF. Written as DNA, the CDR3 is TGTGCCAGCAGCGTAGTACAGGGGGCCACAGATACGCAGTATTTT.

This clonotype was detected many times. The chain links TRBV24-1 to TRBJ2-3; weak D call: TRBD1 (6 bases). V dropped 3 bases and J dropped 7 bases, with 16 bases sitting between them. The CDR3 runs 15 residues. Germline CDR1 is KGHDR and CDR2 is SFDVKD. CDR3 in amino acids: CATSDRTAIGNTQYF. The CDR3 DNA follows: TGTGCCACCAGTGATCGGACAGCGATCGGTAATACGCAGTATTTT.

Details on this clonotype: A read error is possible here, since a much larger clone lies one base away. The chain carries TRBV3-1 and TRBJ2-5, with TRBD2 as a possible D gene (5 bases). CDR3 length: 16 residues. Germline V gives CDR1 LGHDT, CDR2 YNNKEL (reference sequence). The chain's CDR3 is CAGSQVSASSRETQYF. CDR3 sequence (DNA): TGTGCCGGCAGCCAAGTATCGGCTAGCAGTCGGGAGACCCAGTACTTC.

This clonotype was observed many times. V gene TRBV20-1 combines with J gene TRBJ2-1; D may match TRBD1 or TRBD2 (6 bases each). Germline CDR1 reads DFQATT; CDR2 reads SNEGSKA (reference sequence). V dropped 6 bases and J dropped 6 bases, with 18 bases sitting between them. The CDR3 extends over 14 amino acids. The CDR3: CSAEGGARSNEQFF. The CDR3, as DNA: TGCAGTGCCGAGGGGGGTGCTAGGAGCAATGAGCAGTTCTTC.

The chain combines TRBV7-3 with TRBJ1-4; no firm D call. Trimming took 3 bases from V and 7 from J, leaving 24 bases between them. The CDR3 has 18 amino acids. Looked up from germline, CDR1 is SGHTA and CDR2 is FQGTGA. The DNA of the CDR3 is TGTGCCAGCAGCTTCAAAGCGCCAGACCCTCGGAGAGGTGAAAAACTGTTTTTT. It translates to CASSFKAPDPRRGEKLFF.

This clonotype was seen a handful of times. CDR3 bases: TGCAGTGCTAGAATAGGAGAGGACTACACAGATACGCAGTATTTT. It encodes CSARIGEDYTDTQYF. V and J are TRBV20-1 and TRBJ2-3; D is possibly TRBD2 (6 bases). V was shortened by 2 bases and J by 2 bases, with 14 bases between the two germline ends. Per germline, CDR1 DFQATT and CDR2 SNEGSKA (reference sequence). The CDR3 totals 15 residues.

The CDR3 nucleotides read TGCAGTGCTAGAGATTCGGGACAGGGGGTTGAAGCTTTCTTT. Translating it yields CSARDSGQGVEAFF. The V gene is TRBV20-1, the J gene TRBJ1-1; 11 bases are a match to TRBD1. Germline CDR1 DFQATT, CDR2 SNEGSKA (reference sequence). Trimming took 0 bases from V and 7 from J; bases not matched to a gene: 4. CDR3 length: 14 amino acids.

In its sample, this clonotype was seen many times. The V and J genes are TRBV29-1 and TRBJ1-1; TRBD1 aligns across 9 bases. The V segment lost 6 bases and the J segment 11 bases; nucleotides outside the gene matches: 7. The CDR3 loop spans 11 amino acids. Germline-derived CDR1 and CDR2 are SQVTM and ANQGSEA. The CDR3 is CSVPQGASAFF. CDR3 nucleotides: TGCAGCGTGCCACAGGGGGCGAGTGCTTTCTTT.

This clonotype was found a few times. For the CDR3, the DNA is TGTGCCAGCAGTCGGCAGGGACGAACCGGGGAGCTGTTTTTT. As protein: CASSRQGRTGELFF. V usage is TRBV6-1 and J usage is TRBJ2-2; either TRBD1 or TRBD2 may supply D (5 bases each). Between the trimmed V and J ends, which lost 5 bases and 5 bases, there was a span of 12 bases. CDR1 MNHNS and CDR2 SASEGT come from the germline V gene. The CDR3 runs to 14 residues.

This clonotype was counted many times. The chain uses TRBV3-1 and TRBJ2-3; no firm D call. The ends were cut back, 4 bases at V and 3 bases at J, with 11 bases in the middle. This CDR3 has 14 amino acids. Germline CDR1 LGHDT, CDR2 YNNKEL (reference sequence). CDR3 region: CASSPSPHTDTQYF. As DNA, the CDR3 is TGTGCCAGCAGCCCTTCACCCCATACAGATACGCAGTATTTT.

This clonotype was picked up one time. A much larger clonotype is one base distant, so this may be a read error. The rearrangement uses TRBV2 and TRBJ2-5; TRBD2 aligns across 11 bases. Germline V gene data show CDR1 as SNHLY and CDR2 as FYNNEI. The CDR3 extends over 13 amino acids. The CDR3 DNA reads TGTGCCAGCGATAGCGGGGGGGGCGAGAGCCAGTACTTC. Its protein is CASDSGGGESQYF.

CDR3 DNA sequence: TGCAGCGTTCGAGGGGGGGAGGTTGAAGCTTTCTTT. It translates to CSVRGGEVEAFF. This rearrangement joins TRBV29-1 to TRBJ1-1, with D perhaps TRBD1 (6 bases). This CDR3 contains 12 residues. CDR1 and CDR2 from the germline V gene are SQVTM and ANQGSEA. V lost 5 bases and J lost 7, with 14 bases in between.

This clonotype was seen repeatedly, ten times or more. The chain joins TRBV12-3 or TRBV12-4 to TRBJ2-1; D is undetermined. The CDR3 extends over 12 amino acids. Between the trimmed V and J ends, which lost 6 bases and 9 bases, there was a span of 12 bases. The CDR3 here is CASREERGEQFF. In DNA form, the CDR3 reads TGTGCCAGCAGAGAGGAGCGAGGTGAGCAGTTCTTC.

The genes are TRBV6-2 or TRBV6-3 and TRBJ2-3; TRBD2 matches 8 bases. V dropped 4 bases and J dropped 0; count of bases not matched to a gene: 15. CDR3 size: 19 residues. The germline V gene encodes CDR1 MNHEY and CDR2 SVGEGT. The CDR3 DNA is TGTGCCAGCAGTTCAGCCGGACTTGTTAGCGGGGCTAGCACAGATACGCAGTATTTT. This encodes CASSSAGLVSGASTDTQYF.

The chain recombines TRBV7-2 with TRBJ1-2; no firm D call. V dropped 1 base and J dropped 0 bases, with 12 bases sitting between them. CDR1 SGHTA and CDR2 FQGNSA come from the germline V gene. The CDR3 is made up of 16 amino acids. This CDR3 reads CASSLGGLQANYGYTF. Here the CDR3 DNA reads TGTGCCAGCAGCTTAGGAGGACTCCAAGCTAACTATGGCTACACCTTC.

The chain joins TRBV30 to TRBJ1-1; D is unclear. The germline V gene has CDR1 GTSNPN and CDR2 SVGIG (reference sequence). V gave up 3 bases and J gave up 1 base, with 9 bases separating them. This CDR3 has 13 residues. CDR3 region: CAWSPHPNTEAFF. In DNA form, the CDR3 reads TGTGCCTGGAGCCCCCACCCGAACACTGAAGCTTTCTTT.